Following are 15 T cell receptor beta chains from one sample sequenced in a study of CD8+CD57+ T cells in acquired aplastic anemia. Previously, flow cytometry had revealed CD8+CD57+ cell expansion in the patients chosen for sequencing. Genomic DNA, the template, was used for profiling of the TCR beta VDJ and CDR3. One entry per CDR3 protein results from TCRdb running MiXCR on the reads. The repertoire holds fewer than 200,000 distinct CDR3 sequences, with approximately 48% as singletons. The material sequenced was sorted CD4+, CD8+, or CD8+CD57+ T cells (not recorded which) from PBMCs. All receptors come from a human donor with aplastic anemia.

The table lists this clonotype with a count of one. The chain uses TRBV11-2 and TRBJ1-1; unclear D gene. Germline CDR1 and CDR2: SGHAT and FQNNGV. The CDR3 runs to 15 residues. Trimming shortened V by 1 base and J by 5 bases, and 14 bases separated the two germline ends. CDR3 in DNA: TGTGCCAGCAGCTTAGGAACAACCGGTGTTACTGAAGCTTTCTTT. It translates to CASSLGTTGVTEAFF. Combining the CDR3 with reference TRBV11-2 and TRBJ1-1 gives the whole variable domain EAGVAQSPRYKIIEKRQSVAFWCNPISGHATLYWYQQILGQGPKLLIQFQNNGVVDDSQLPKDRFSAERLKGVDSTLKIQPAKLEDSAVYLCASSLGTTGVTEAFFGQGTRLTVV.

This chain joins TRBV27 and TRBJ1-6; maybe TRBD1 (6 bases). The length of the CDR3 is 15 residues. The germline V gene has CDR1 MNHEY and CDR2 SMNVEV (reference sequence). V lost 7 bases, J lost 2 bases, and 12 bases lay in between. The CDR3 DNA sequence: TGTGCCAGCACCACGACAGGAACCTATAATTCACCCCTCCACTTT. It yields the protein CASTTTGTYNSPLHF.

The chain uses TRBV24-1 and TRBJ2-7, with D uncertain. The CDR3 is made up of 16 amino acids. The germline V gene encodes CDR1 KGHDR and CDR2 SFDVKD. The V end was cut by 3 bases, the J end by 2 bases, with 16 bases between. The CDR3 reads CATSDAVGHSTYEQYF. The DNA of the CDR3 is TGTGCCACCAGTGATGCCGTCGGGCACAGCACCTACGAGCAGTACTTC.

The V gene is TRBV19, the J gene TRBJ1-6, with D perhaps TRBD1 (5 bases). V lost 5 bases to trimming and J lost 9 bases, with 14 bases between them. The CDR3 is 14 amino acids. Germline CDR1 LNHDA, CDR2 SQIVND (reference sequence). The CDR3 region is CASSLNVGVSPLHF. CDR3 coding DNA: TGTGCCAGTAGTTTAAACGTGGGGGTTTCACCCCTCCACTTT.

This clonotype occurred many times. The chain carries TRBV6-1 and TRBJ2-5; maybe TRBD2 (5 bases). The CDR3 consists of 13 residues. The ends were cut back, 9 bases at V and 2 bases at J, with 13 bases in the middle. Germline V lookup: CDR1 MNHNS, CDR2 SASEGT. As DNA, the CDR3 is TGTGCCAGGGGAAGGACTGCACAAGAGACCCAGTACTTC. Its translation is CARGRTAQETQYF.

V and J are TRBV12-3 or TRBV12-4 and TRBJ2-3; no definite D call. The ends were cut back, 10 bases at V and 4 bases at J, with 15 bases in the middle. The CDR3 length is 13 residues. In nucleotides, the CDR3 is TGTGCCACTCTGAGCAGTGGGTCAGATACGCAGTATTTT. Its protein is CATLSSGSDTQYF.

The chain couples TRBV7-2 to TRBJ2-7; TRBD1 aligns across 8 bases. CDR1 SGHTA and CDR2 FQGNSA come from the germline V gene. This CDR3 region has 14 residues. The V and J ends lost 5 bases and 2 bases, in that order; junction bases with no gene match: 5. CDR3 amino acids: CASSTGQGPYEQYF. The CDR3 nucleotides are TGTGCCAGCAGCACCGGACAGGGCCCCTACGAGCAGTACTTC.

V is TRBV19 and J is TRBJ1-3; 9 bases agree with TRBD1. The junction had 6 bases not matched to a gene; V was cut back by 8 bases and J by 4 bases. This CDR3 region has 14 residues. In germline, CDR1 is LNHDA, CDR2 SQIVND (reference sequence). The DNA for the CDR3 is TGTGCCAGTGCCCGGACAGGGGACGGAAACACCATATATTTT. As protein: CASARTGDGNTIYF.

A few counts support this clonotype. The chain recombines TRBV18 with TRBJ2-7; no reliable D call. CDR1 and CDR2 from the germline V gene are KGHSH and LQKENI. The CDR3 totals 15 residues. V lost 2 bases and J lost 7, with 18 bases in between. DNA for the CDR3: TGTGCCAGCTCACCAGAAGGGATTGGGGTTCGGGAGCAGTACTTC. The encoded protein is CASSPEGIGVREQYF.

This clonotype was counted between two and nine times. A read error may explain this, as a much larger clone is one base away. V gene TRBV11-2 combines with J gene TRBJ2-3; D not certain. The V end was cut by 5 bases, the J end by 4 bases, with 16 bases between. Germline CDR1 is SGHAT and CDR2 is FQNNGV. CDR3 size: 15 residues. CDR3 nucleotide sequence: TGTGCCAGCAGCCCCCGGATATCAGCCTCAGATACGCAGTATTTT. Translation: CASSPRISASDTQYF.

The rearrangement joins TRBV12-3 or TRBV12-4 to TRBJ1-4, with TRBD1 identical over 8 bases. CDR3 length: 18 amino acids. The V and J ends lost 5 bases and 0 bases, in that order; junction bases with no gene match: 11. The CDR3 reads CASSAGQGGFATNEKLFF. The DNA of the CDR3 is TGTGCCAGCAGTGCCGGACAGGGAGGATTTGCAACTAATGAAAAACTGTTTTTT.

This clonotype occurred once. This chain links TRBV24-1 with TRBJ1-5; 8 positions match TRBD1. The germline CDR1 and CDR2 sequences are KGHDR and SFDVKD. V lost 3 bases and J lost 3; bases outside the gene matches: 6. CDR3 size: 16 residues. This chain's CDR3 is CATSDHRGGPNQPQHF. The CDR3 region has the DNA TGTGCCACCAGTGATCACAGGGGGGGTCCCAATCAGCCCCAGCATTTT.

The chain combines TRBV19 with TRBJ1-5, with a possible D match to TRBD1 (6 bases). The CDR3 consists of 15 residues. Trimming shortened V by 4 bases and J by 10 bases, and 20 bases separated the two germline ends. CDR1 is LNHDA and CDR2 is SQIVND in the germline V gene (reference sequence). CDR3 in amino acids: CASSTRPDSIAPQHF. The CDR3 DNA reads as TGTGCCAGTAGTACTCGACCGGACAGTATCGCACCCCAGCATTTT.

With respect to this clonotype: It is unclear where the CDR3 begins or ends on the DNA, so no DNA is shown, and the CDR3 is as TCRdb lists it. The chain has TRBV29-1 and TRBJ2-4; the D segment call TRBD1 is taken from the table without a DNA check. Inclusive of both ends, the CDR3 amounts to 14 amino acids. The germline CDR1 and CDR2 sequences are SQVTM and ANQGSEA. The CDR3 protein is CSVDFGTGSLGRYF.

This clonotype occurred a few times. V and J are TRBV11-2 and TRBJ2-3; no definite D call. Trimming left V 1 base short and J 1 base short, with 12 bases between. CDR3 length: 16 amino acids. Germline V gives CDR1 SGHAT, CDR2 FQNNGV. The chain's CDR3 is CASSLVIGSGTDTQYF. DNA for the CDR3: TGTGCCAGCAGCTTAGTTATAGGGTCGGGCACAGATACGCAGTATTTT.